This T cell receptor (beta chain) derives from a study of shared clonotypes between healthy human individuals. Profiling relied on immunoSEQ multiplex PCR, and the TCRdb table lists in-frame clones only, not all of them. The sample lists approximately 2.5 million clones, about 92% occurring once. This receptor was identified in a man aged 18 to 29 in good health. The sample consisted of naive CD4+ T cells sorted from blood. Subset of the sample: CD45RA+ positively selected.

The CDR3 loop reads CAWSIPGQGSSGANVLTF. CDR3 sequence (DNA): TGTGCCTGGAGCATTCCGGGACAGGGCAGCTCTGGGGCCAACGTCCTGACTTTC. J is TRBJ2-6 and V is TRBV30; 9 bases align to TRBD1. Germline V gene lookup returns CDR1 GTSNPN and CDR2 SVGIG (reference sequence). Trimming took 3 bases from V and 0 from J; bases not matched to a gene: 9. This CDR3 has 18 residues.